A selection of T cell receptor beta chains follows, all from one sample in a study of blood T cells in healthy people across ages. TCRdb reprocessed the 5' RACE reads via MiXCR and lists one record per CDR3 protein. Among roughly 800,000 distinct CDR3 sequences listed, around 25% were seen once. This sample was shared with a second study, whose subject was T cells of mothers and their children.

Sequences were obtained from blood. The receptors originated from a boy aged 5-17 years in good health. The conserved cysteine and the conserved F or W are not part of the CDR3 here. D genes are given only for firm matches. Not all rows give a size; the values are once, few, many and, for expanded clones, a class.

TRBV28	TRBJ1-4	TRBD1	few	ASTTGGEAGNEELF
TRBV27	TRBJ2-1	-	few	ASSFRDWYNEQF
TRBV20-1	TRBJ2-1	-	few	SASMGGGRSSYNEQF
TRBV12-3/TRBV12-4	TRBJ2-1	-	-	ASSDDNNEQF
TRBV2	TRBJ1-1	-	few	ASSDRVTEAF
TRBV5-1	-	TRBD1	-	ASSLEDRVAYNEQF
TRBV20-1	TRBJ1-4	TRBD1	-	SARDVETGSEKLF
TRBV4-1	TRBJ2-1	TRBD1	few	ASSPGTASYNEQF
TRBV20-1	TRBJ2-5	-	few	SARRPGAETQY
TRBV10-3	TRBJ2-7	-	-	AAYNGSGQYEQY
TRBV29-1	TRBJ2-7	TRBD1	few	SVGGIQTGGGEQY
TRBV12-3/TRBV12-4	TRBJ2-3	-	many	ASSPVRGLGTDTQY
TRBV5-1	TRBJ1-4	-	-	ASRNDVGNEKLF
TRBV5-1	TRBJ1-1	-	once	ASSLFLDNTEAF
TRBV29-1	TRBJ2-7	TRBD2	-	SRGLAGTYEQY
TRBV20-1	TRBJ1-5	-	-	SANQGGGNQPQH
TRBV7-9	TRBJ2-7	TRBD2	-	ASSHSGSGEQY
TRBV3-1	TRBJ2-7	-	-	ASSQDPGHVYEQY
TRBV5-1	TRBJ2-5	-	many	ASSLQGAQETQY
TRBV3-1	-	TRBD1	-	ASSHPLDRGYEQY
TRBV6-1	TRBJ2-5	-	few	ASSEAGRRKETQY
TRBV3-1	TRBJ2-4	TRBD2	-	ASSRTTPGLAGKNIQY
TRBV12-3/TRBV12-4	TRBJ2-3	TRBD1	-	ASSLTEGTGHSEAQY
TRBV28	TRBJ2-7	TRBD2	-	ASSLKLAGAYEQY